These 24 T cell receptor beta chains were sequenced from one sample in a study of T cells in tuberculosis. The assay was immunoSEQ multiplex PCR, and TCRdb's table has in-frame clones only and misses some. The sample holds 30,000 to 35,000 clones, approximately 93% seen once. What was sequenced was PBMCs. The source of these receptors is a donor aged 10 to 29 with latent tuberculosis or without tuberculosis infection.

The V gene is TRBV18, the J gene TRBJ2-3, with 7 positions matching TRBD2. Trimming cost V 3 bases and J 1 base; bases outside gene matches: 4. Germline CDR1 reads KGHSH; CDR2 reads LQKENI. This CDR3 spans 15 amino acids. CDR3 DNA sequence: TGTGCCAGCTCACCGGGAGGGCCTGGCACAGATACGCAGTATTTT. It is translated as CASSPGGPGTDTQYF.

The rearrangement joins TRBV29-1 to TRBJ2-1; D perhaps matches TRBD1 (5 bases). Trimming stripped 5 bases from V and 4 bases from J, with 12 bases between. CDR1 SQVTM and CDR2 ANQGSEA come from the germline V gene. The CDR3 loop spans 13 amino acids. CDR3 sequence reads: CSVNHRKYNEQFF. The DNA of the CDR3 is TGCAGCGTTAATCACAGGAAGTACAATGAGCAGTTCTTC.

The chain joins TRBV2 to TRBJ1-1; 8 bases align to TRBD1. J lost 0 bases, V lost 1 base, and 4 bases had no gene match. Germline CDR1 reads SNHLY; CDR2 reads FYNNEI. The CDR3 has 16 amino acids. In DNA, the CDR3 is TGTGCCAGCAGTGAAGTCGGGACAGGTATGAACACTGAAGCTTTCTTT. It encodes CASSEVGTGMNTEAFF. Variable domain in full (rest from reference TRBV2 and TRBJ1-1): EPEVTQTPSHQVTQMGQEVILRCVPISNHLYFYWYRQILGQKVEFLVSFYNNEISEKSEIFDDQFSVERPDGSNFTLKIRSTKLEDSAMYFCASSEVGTGMNTEAFFGQGTRLTVV.

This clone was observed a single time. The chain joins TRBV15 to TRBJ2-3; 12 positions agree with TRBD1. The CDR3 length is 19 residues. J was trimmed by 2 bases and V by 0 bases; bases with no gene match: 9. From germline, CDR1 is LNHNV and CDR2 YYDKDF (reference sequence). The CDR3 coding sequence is TGTGCCACCAGCAGAGATTACCCCCGGGACAGGGGGCTCACAGATACGCAGTATTTT. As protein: CATSRDYPRDRGLTDTQYF.

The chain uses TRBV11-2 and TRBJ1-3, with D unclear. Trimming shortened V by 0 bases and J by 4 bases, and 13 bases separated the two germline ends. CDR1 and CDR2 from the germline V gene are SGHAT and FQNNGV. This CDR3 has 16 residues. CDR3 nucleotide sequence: TGTGCCAGCAGCTTAGATTTGGCGGTTTGGGGAAACACCATATATTTT. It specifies CASSLDLAVWGNTIYF.

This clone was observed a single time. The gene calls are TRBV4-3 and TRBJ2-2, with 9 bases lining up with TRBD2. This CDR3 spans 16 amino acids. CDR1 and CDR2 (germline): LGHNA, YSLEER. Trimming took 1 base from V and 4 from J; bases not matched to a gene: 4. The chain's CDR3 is CASSQVAGESTGELFF. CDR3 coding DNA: TGCGCCAGCAGCCAAGTAGCGGGGGAGAGCACCGGGGAGCTGTTTTTT.

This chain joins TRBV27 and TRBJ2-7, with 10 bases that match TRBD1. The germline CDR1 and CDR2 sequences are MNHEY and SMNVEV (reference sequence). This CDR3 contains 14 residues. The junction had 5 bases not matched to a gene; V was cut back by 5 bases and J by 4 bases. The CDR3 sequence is CASSAGQGGYEQYF. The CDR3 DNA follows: TGTGCCAGCAGTGCCGGACAGGGGGGGTACGAGCAGTACTTC.

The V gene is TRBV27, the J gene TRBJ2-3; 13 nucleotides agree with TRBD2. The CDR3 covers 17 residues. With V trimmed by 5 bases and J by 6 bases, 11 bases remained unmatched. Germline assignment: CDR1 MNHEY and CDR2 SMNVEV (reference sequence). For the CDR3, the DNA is TGTGCCAGCAGTACCGGACTAGCGGGAGCTCTAGGGGATACGCAGTATTTT. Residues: CASSTGLAGALGDTQYF.

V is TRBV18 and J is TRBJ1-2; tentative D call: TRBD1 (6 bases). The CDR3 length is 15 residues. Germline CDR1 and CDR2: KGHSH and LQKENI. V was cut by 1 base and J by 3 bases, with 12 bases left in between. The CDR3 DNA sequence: TGTGCCAGCTCACCACTCACAGGGCCCGACTATGGCTACACCTTC. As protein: CASSPLTGPDYGYTF.

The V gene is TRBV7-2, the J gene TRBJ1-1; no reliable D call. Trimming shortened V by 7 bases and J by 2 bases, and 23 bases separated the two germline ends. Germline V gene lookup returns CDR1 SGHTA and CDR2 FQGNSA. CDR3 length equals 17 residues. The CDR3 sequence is CASTSVLGRGKNTEAFF. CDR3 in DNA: TGTGCCAGCACCTCGGTACTAGGGCGCGGGAAAAACACTGAAGCTTTCTTT. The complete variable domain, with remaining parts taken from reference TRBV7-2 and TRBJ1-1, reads GAGVSQSPSNKVTEKGKDVELRCDPISGHTALYWYRQSLGQGLEFLIYFQGNSAPDKSGLPSDRFSAERTGGSVSTLTIQRTQQEDSAVYLCASTSVLGRGKNTEAFFGQGTRLTVV.

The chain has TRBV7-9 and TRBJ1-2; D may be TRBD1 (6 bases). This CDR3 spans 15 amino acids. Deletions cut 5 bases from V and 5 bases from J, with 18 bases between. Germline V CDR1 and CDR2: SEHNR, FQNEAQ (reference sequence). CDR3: CASSPTGPPSYGYTF. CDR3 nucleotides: TGTGCCAGCAGCCCCACAGGGCCCCCCTCGTATGGCTACACCTTC.

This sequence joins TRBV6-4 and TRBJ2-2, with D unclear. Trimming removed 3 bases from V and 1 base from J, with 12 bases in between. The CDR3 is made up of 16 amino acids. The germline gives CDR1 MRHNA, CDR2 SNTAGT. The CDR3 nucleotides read TGTGCCAGCAGTGAGCGAAAAAGAATGAACACCGGGGAGCTGTTTTTT. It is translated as CASSERKRMNTGELFF.

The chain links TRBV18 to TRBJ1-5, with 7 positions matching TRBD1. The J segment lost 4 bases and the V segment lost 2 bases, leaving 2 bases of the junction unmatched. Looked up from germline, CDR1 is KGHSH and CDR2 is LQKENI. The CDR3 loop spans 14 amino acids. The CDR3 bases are TGTGCCAGCTCACCAGAGACAGGGAATCAGCCCCAGCATTTT. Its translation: CASSPETGNQPQHF.

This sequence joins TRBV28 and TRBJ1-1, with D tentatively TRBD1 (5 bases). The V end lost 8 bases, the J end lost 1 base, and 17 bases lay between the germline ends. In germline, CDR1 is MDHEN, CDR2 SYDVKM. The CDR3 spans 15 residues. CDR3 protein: CASPPGGRGNTEAFF. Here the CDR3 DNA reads TGTGCCAGCCCCCCCGGGGGACGAGGGAACACTGAAGCTTTCTTT.

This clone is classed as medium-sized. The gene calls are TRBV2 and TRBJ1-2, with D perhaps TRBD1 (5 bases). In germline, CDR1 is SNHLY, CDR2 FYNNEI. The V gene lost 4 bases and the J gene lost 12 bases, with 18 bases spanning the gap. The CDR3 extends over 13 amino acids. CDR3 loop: CASSGTSLARDTF. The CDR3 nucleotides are TGTGCCAGCAGTGGGACATCGCTGGCTCGGGACACCTTC.

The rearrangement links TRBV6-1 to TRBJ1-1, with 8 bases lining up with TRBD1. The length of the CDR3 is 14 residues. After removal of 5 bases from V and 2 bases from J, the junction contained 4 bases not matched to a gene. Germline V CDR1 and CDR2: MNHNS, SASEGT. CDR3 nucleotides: TGTGCCAGCAGTCGGCAGGGGGCAAACACTGAAGCTTTCTTT. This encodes CASSRQGANTEAFF.

Here the CDR3 DNA reads TGTGCCAGTAATGTTTGGGAGCGGGAGAGGGACCACAATGAGCAGTTCTTC. Encoded protein: CASNVWERERDHNEQFF. This rearrangement joins TRBV19 to TRBJ2-1, with 8 bases that match TRBD2. Germline-derived CDR1 and CDR2 are LNHDA and SQIVND (reference sequence). This CDR3 comprises 17 residues. Trimming cost V 7 bases and J 5 bases; bases outside gene matches: 16.

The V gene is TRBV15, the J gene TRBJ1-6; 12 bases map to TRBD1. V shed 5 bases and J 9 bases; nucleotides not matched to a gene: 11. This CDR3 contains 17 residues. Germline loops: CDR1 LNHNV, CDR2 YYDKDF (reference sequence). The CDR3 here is CATSPGTGGAYSSPLHF. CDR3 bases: TGTGCCACCAGCCCCGGGACAGGGGGCGCATACAGTTCACCCCTCCACTTT.

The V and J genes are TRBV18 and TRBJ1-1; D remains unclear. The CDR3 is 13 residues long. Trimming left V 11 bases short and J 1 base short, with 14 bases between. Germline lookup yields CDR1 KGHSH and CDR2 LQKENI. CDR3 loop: CAGREVENTEAFF. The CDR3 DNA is TGTGCCGGTCGGGAGGTGGAGAACACTGAAGCTTTCTTT.

CDR3 sequence reads: CASSLDQGRRDYGYTF. The DNA for the CDR3 is TGTGCCAGCAGCTTGGATCAGGGAAGACGGGACTATGGCTACACCTTC. J is TRBJ1-2 and V is TRBV5-6, with D possibly being TRBD1 (5 bases). Looked up from germline, CDR1 is SGHDT and CDR2 is YYEEEE. This CDR3 spans 16 amino acids. Trimming pared 0 bases from V and 3 bases from J, leaving 15 bases between.

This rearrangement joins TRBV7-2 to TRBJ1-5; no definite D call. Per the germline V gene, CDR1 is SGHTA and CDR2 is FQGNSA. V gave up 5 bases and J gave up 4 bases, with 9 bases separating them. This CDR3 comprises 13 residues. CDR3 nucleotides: TGTGCCAGCAGCCCTAGCAGGAATCAGCCCCAGCATTTT. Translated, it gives CASSPSRNQPQHF.

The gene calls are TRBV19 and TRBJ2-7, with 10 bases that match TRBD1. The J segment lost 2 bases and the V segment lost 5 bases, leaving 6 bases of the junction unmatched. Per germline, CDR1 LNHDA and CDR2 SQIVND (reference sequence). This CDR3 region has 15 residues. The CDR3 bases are TGTGCCAGTAGTTCACCGGGACAGGGGACCTACGAGCAGTACTTC. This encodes CASSSPGQGTYEQYF.

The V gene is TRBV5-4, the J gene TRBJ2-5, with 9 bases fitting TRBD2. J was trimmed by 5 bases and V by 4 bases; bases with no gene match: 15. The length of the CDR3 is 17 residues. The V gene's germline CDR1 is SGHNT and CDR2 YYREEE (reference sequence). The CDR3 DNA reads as TGTGCCAGCAGCCCCGAGGGGCGGGGGGGCTTCGATGAGACCCAGTACTTC. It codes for CASSPEGRGGFDETQYF.

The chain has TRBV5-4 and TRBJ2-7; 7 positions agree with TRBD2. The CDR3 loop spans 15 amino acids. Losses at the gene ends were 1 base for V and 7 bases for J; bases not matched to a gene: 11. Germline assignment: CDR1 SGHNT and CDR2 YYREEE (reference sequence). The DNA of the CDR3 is TGTGCCAGCAGCTTGCCGCCGGGGGGTACGCAGGAGCAGTACTTC. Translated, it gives CASSLPPGGTQEQYF.